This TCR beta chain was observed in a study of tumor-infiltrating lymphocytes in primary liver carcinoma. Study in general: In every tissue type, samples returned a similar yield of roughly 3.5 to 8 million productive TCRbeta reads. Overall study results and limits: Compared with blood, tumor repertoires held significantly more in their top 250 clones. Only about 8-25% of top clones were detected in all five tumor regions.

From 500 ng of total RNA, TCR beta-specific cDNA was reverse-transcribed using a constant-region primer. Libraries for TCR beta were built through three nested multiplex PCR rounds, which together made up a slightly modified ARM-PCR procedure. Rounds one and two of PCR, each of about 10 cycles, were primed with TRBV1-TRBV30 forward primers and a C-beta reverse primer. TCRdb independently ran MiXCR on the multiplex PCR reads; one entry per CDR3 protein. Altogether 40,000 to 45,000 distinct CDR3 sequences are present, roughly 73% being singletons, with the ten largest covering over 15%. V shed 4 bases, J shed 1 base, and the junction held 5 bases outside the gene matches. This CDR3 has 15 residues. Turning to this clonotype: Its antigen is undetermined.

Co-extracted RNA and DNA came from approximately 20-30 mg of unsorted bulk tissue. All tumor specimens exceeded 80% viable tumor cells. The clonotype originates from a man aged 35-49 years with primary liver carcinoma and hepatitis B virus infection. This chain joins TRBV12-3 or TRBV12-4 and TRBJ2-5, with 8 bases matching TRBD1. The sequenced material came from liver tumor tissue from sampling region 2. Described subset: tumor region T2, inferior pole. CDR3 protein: CASSSGTGGQETQYF. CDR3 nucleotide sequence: TGTGCCAGCAGTTCCGGAACAGGGGGCCAAGAGACCCAGTACTTC.